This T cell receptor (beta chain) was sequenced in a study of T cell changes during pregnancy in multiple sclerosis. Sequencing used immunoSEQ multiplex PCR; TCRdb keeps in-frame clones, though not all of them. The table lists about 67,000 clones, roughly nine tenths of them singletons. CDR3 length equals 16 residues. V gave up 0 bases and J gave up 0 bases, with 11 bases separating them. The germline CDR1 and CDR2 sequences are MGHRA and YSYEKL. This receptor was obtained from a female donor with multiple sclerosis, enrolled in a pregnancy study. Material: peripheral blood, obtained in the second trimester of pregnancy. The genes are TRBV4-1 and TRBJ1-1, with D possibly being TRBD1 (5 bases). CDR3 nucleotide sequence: TGCGCCAGCAGCCAAGACGCGGGGGTCATGAACACTGAAGCTTTCTTT. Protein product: CASSQDAGVMNTEAFF.